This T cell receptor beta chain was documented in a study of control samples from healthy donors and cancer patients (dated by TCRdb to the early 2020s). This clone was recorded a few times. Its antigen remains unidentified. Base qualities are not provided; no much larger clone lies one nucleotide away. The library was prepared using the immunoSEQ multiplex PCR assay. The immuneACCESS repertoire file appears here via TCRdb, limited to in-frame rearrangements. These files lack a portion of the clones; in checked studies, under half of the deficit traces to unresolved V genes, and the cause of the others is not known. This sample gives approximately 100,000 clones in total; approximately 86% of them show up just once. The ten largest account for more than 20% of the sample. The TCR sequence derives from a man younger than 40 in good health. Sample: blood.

The DNA reads as follows: TGCGCCAGCAGCTTGGCATTGACTAGCGGGGAACCCGAGCAGTACTTC. The resulting protein is CASSLALTSGEPEQYF. The sequence joins TRBV5-1 to TRBJ2-7; 11 nucleotides in the junction match TRBD2. The CDR3 goes from the cysteine to the phenylalanine over 16 residues. The retained sequence is limited to the CDR3, 48 bases, with the frame set at the first base. Per the germline V gene, SGHRS is the CDR1 and YFSETQ is the CDR2. Trimming accounts for 0 bases at V and 6 bases at J, while the number of junction bases matched to no gene is 8.